These T cell receptor beta chains were read from a single sample in a study of blood T cell repertoires in COVID-19. Assay used: immunoSEQ multiplex PCR; TCRdb lists only in-frame clones, some missing. The repertoire holds 150,000 to 200,000 clones, with 76% as singletons. The sequenced sample was PBMCs or T cells enriched from blood (not recorded which). Every receptor here comes from a woman between 45 and 65 years old with acute COVID-19. Both conserved end residues are part of each CDR3.

J	V	CDR3
TRBJ1-5	TRBV16	CASSQSSEGNQPQHF
TRBJ1-4	TRBV4-3	CASKGGGEKLFF
TRBJ1-5	TRBV28	CASTQLGTGGIQPQHF
TRBJ1-1	TRBV19	CASSIILDRGFTNTEAFF
TRBJ1-2	TRBV18	CASSPTGTILGYTF
TRBJ1-5	TRBV4-1	CASSQENQVGNQPQHF
TRBJ1-2	TRBV5-6	CASSLGQGNYGYTF
TRBJ2-1	TRBV11-3	CASSFGRGKADNEQFF
TRBJ2-5	TRBV7-9	CASSPGQVEYF
TRBJ1-3	TRBV5-1	CASSLEGPGSSSGNTIYF
TRBJ2-3	TRBV5-4	CASSLGGGGTDTQYF